This TCR beta chain was identified in a study of Tregs in tolerant kidney transplant recipients. Related graft donors supplied nonmyeloablative bone marrow transplants, and mixed chimerism was transient. Notes on this clone: Its antigen is as yet unknown.

Study-wide results and limits: Antigen-driven expansion was suggested because donor-specific Tregs expanded more than all Tregs in tolerant patients. The small number of patients limits these findings pending further validation. The most relevant donor-specific Treg TCRbeta repertoire apparently came from expansion with activated donor B cells.

Assay used: immunoSEQ multiplex PCR; TCRdb lists only in-frame clones, some missing. The data contain roughly 64,000 clones, around 87% of them singletons. The sequence came from a human patient who received a combined kidney and bone marrow transplant. A share of the T cells may be of graft donor origin. The sample consisted of CD4+ T cells from blood (PBMCs), taken 6 months after the transplant.

The CDR3 DNA sequence: TGTGCCAGCACCCCTGGGGGGACTAGCGGGGGGGATGAGCAGTTCTTC. This sequence encodes CASTPGGTSGGDEQFF. The chain links TRBV7-9 to TRBJ2-1; TRBD2 aligns across 16 bases. Trimming took 7 bases from V and 8 from J; bases not matched to a gene: 8. CDR1 SEHNR and CDR2 FQNEAQ come from the germline V gene (reference sequence). The CDR3 runs 16 residues. The full variable domain, its missing parts supplied by reference TRBV7-9 and TRBJ2-1, is DTGVSQNPRHKITKRGQNVTFRCDPISEHNRLYWYRQTLGQGPEFLTYFQNEAQLEKSRLLSDRFSAERPKGSFSTLEIQRTEQGDSAMYLCASTPGGTSGGDEQFFGPGTRLTVL.